The source of this T cell receptor (beta chain) is a study of OX40 agonist ivuxolimab in advanced cancers. Study observations and caveats: Relatively little clonal expansion, among the lowest observed, appeared in partial responders at 0.1-3.0 mg/kg. There was clonal expansion of CD4+ and CD8+ blood T cells by week 6 at 0.1 to 3.0 mg/kg.

Patients were ineligible given autoimmune disease history or systemic immunosuppression. Blood was sampled at baseline, cycle 4 day 1, and cycle 7 day 1. As regards this clone: The antigen remains undetermined.

V lost 10 bases, J lost 4 bases, and 13 bases stayed unmatched. CDR1 and CDR2 (germline): MNHNS, SASEGT. The CDR3 sequence is 15 residues long. This table comes from immunoSEQ multiplex PCR, and its TCRdb copy is limited to in-frame clones, with some not included. The data hold 40,000 or so clones, with 86% observed a single time. The chain combines TRBV6-1 with TRBJ2-7; TRBD1 agrees at 10 bases. This sequence originates from an adult with an advanced solid tumor such as melanoma, head and neck, liver or kidney cancer. The sequenced sample was CD4+ or CD8+ T cells sorted from blood, obtained in a trial of the OX40 agonist ivuxolimab. The CDR3: CATDPRTGGRYEQYF. CDR3 nucleotides: TGTGCCACCGATCCCCGGACAGGGGGTCGATACGAGCAGTACTTC.